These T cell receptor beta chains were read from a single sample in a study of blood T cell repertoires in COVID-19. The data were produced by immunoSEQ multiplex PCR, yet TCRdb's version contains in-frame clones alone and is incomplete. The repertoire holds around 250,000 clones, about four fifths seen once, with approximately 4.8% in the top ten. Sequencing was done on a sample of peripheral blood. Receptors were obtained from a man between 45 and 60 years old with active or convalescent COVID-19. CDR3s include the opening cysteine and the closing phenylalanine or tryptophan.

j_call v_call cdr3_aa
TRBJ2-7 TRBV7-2 CASSLGAGRYEQYF
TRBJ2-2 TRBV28 CASTQGRTGELFF
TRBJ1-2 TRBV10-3 CAISESRKGSDYGYTF
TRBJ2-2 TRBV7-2 CASSLAGLNTGELFF
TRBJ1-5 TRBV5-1 CASSPSGQDQPQHF
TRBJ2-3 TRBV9 CASAGEGGRTTDTQYF
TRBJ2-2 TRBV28 CASTQGTGSTGELFF
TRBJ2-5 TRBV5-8 CASRRGGVRETQYF
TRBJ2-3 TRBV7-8 CASRSGGDTDTQYF
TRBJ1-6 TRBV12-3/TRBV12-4 CASSLAEAAPLHF
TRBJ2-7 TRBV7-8 CASSWRGQGAYEQYF
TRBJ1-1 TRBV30 CAWSVVGGYTEAFF
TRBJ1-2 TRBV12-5 CASGSSTRSVGYTF
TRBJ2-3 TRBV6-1 CASSGLAGGSTDTQYF
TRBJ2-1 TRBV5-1 CASSPLGGPSGYNEQFF
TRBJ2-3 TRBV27 CASSSPTSGGVDTQYF
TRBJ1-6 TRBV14 CASSPRLDSPLHF
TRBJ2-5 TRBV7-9 CASSDDGRTGRQTQYF
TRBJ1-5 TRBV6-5 CASRDRAPLNQPQHF
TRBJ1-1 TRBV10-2 CASRGDRDEAFF
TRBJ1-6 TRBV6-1 CASSEALNESPLHF
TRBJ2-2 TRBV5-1 CASGPGQNTGELFF
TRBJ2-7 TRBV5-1 CASRATSGGEQYF
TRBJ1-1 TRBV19 CASSIGWSEAFF
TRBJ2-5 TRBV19 CASSILTSGGPETQYF
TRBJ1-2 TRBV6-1 CASSEVRGDYGYTF
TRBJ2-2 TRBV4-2 CASSQPTARGTLGTGELFF
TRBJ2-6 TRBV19 CATSTSGPRSGANVLTF